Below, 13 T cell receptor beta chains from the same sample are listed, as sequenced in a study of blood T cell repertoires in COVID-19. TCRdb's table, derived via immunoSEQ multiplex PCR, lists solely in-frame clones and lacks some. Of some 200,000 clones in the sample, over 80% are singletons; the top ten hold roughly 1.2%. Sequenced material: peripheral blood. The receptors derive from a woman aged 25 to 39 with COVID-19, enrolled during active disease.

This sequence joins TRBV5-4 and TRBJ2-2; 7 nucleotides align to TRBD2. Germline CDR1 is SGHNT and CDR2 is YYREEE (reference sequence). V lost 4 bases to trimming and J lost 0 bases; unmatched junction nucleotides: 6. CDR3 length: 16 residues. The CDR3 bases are TGTGCCAGCAGCCGGAGACTAGCCGCGAACACCGGGGAGCTGTTTTTT. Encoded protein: CASSRRLAANTGELFF.

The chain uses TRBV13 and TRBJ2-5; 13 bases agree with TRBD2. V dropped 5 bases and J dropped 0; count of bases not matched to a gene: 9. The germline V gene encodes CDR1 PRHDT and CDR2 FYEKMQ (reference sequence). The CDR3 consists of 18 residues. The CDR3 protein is CASSQTSGRTEYQETQYF. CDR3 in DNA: TGTGCCAGCAGCCAGACTAGCGGGAGGACCGAGTACCAAGAGACCCAGTACTTC.

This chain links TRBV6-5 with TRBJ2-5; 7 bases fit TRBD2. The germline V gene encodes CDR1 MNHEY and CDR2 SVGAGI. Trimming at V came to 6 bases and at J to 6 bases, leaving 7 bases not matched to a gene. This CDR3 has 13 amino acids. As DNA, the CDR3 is TGTGCCAGCAGAGTGACTAGCTCCCAGACCCAGTACTTC. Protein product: CASRVTSSQTQYF.

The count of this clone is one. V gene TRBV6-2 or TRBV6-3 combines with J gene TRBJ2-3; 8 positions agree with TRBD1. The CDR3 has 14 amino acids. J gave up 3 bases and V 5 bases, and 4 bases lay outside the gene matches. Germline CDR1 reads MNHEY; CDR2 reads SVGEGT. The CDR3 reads CASSGGQGTDTQYF. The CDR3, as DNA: TGTGCCAGCAGTGGCGGACAGGGAACAGATACGCAGTATTTT.

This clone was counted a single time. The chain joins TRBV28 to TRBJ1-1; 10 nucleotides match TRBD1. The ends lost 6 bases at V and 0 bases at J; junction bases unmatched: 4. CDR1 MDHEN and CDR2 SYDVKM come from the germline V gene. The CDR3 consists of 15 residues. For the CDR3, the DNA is TGTGCCAGCAGAAGACAGGGGGCGGTGAACACTGAAGCTTTCTTT. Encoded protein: CASRRQGAVNTEAFF.

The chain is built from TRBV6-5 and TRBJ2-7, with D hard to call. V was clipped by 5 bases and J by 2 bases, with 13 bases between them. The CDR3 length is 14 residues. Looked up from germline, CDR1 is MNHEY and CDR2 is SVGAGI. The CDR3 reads CASSRQASPYEQYF. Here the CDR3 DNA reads TGTGCCAGCAGTAGGCAGGCCTCCCCCTACGAGCAGTACTTC.

CDR3 protein: CASSLNRDSSVEQYF. CDR3 bases: TGTGCCAGCAGCCTTAACCGGGACAGCTCGGTTGAGCAGTACTTC. The V call is TRBV3-1 (or the pseudogene TRBV3-2), the J call TRBJ2-7, with 7 bases aligning to TRBD1. This CDR3 has 15 residues. Germline loops: CDR1 LGHDT, CDR2 YNNKEL (reference sequence). Trimming cost V 4 bases and J 7 bases; bases outside gene matches: 13.

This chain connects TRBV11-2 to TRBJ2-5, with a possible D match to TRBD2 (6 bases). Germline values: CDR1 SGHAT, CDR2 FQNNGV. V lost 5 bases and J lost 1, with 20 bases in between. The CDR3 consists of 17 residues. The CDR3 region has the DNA TGTGCCAGCAGCGCCCTGCTAGCGAGGAGGTCCCAAGAGACCCAGTACTTC. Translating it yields CASSALLARRSQETQYF.

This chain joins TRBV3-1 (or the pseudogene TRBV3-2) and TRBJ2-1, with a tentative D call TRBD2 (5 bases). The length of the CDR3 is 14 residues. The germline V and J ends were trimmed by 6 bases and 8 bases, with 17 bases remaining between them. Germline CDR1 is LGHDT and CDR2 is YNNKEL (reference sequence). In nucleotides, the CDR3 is TGTGCCAGCAGTCCAAGCGGCCTCTTAGATGAGCAGTTCTTC. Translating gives CASSPSGLLDEQFF.

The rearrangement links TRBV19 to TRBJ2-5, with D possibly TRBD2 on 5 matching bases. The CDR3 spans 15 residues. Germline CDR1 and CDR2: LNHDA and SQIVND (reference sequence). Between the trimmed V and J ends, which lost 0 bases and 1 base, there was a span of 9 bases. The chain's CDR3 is CASSIDREGQETQYF. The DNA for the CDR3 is TGTGCCAGTAGTATAGATCGGGAAGGCCAAGAGACCCAGTACTTC.

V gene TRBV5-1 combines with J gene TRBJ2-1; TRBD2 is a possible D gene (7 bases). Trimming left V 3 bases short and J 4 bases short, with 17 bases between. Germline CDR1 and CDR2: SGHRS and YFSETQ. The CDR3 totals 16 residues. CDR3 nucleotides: TGCGCCAGCAGCTCGGGGGCTAGCGGAGGGTACAATGAGCAGTTCTTC. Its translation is CASSSGASGGYNEQFF.

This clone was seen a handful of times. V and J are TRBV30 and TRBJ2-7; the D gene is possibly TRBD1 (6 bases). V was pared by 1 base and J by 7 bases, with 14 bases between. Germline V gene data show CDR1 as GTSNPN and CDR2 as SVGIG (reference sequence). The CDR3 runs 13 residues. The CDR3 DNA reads TGTGCCTGGAGTGGGAGGAACACAGGGGAGCAGTACTTC. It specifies CAWSGRNTGEQYF.

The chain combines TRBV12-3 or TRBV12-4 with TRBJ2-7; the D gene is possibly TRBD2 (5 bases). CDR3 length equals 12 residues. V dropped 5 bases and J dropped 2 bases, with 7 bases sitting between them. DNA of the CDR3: TGTGCCAGCAGTCGGGGTCCCTACGAGCAGTACTTC. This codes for CASSRGPYEQYF.